These T cell receptor beta chains were read from a single sample in a study of blood T cell repertoires in COVID-19. Clones were sequenced by immunoSEQ multiplex PCR, and TCRdb holds only the in-frame ones, with some missing. The table lists around 150,000 clones, about four fifths of them singletons. Sequencing was performed on peripheral blood. Receptor source: a man aged 70 or older with acute or convalescent COVID-19. Both conserved end residues are part of each CDR3. Fields, in order: J gene, clone size, V gene, D gene, CDR3 DNA, CDR3 protein. A D gene is named only where the DNA matches it firmly. Part of the rows lack a size; the others show once, few, many or a class for expanded clones.

J: TRBJ2-3; size: -; V: TRBV5-1; D: TRBD2; DNA: TGCGCCAGCAGCTTGTTTGCAGCGGGGAACACAGATACGCAGTATTTT; CDR3: CASSLFAAGNTDTQYF
J: TRBJ2-2; size: -; V: TRBV4-1; D: -; DNA: TGCGCCAGCAGCCAAGATCTCGGGAACACCGGGGAGCTGTTTTTT; CDR3: CASSQDLGNTGELFF
J: TRBJ1-6; size: -; V: TRBV2; D: -; DNA: TGTGCCAGCAGTGAAGGTCCAGGGATTAATTCACCCCTCCACTTT; CDR3: CASSEGPGINSPLHF
J: TRBJ2-3; size: -; V: TRBV19; D: -; DNA: TGTGCCAGTATGGAGGGTGTCAGCACAGATACGCAGTATTTT; CDR3: CASMEGVSTDTQYF
J: TRBJ1-1; size: -; V: TRBV28; D: -; DNA: TGTGCCAGCAGTTTACGGGGGGCGAGAACTGAAGCTTTCTTT; CDR3: CASSLRGARTEAFF
J: TRBJ1-2; size: -; V: TRBV28; D: -; DNA: TGTGCCAGCAGTTTGGTACAGAACAACTATGGCTACACCTTC; CDR3: CASSLVQNNYGYTF
J: TRBJ2-5; size: -; V: TRBV7-3; D: TRBD2; DNA: TGTGCCAGCAGCTTAGGACTAGCGGGAGGCGAAGAGACCCAGTACTTC; CDR3: CASSLGLAGGEETQYF
J: TRBJ2-7; size: -; V: TRBV28; D: -; DNA: TGTGCCAGCAGTTTTCCGACTTCTCCCTACGAGCAGTACTTC; CDR3: CASSFPTSPYEQYF
J: TRBJ1-5; size: -; V: TRBV30; D: -; DNA: TGTGCCTGGAGCGCCGGGACACTTAATCAGCCCCAGCATTTT; CDR3: CAWSAGTLNQPQHF
J: TRBJ1-1; size: few; V: TRBV7-3; D: TRBD1; DNA: TGTGCCAGCAGCTCAGACAGGGGATTGGAAGCTTTCTTT; CDR3: CASSSDRGLEAFF
J: TRBJ1-1; size: -; V: TRBV15; D: -; DNA: TGTGCCACCAGCAGAGATGTTGAGACAGGGAACACTGAAGCTTTCTTT; CDR3: CATSRDVETGNTEAFF
J: TRBJ2-1; size: -; V: TRBV18; D: TRBD2; DNA: TGTGCCAGCCCAAGGGACCCGGGGGGTGAGCAGTTCTTC; CDR3: CASPRDPGGEQFF
J: TRBJ2-3; size: -; V: TRBV5-5; D: -; DNA: TGTGCCAGCAGCTTGGGTTGGGTGGGGCTAGTGGGCCAAGATACGCAGTATTTT; CDR3: CASSLGWVGLVGQDTQYF
J: TRBJ2-5; size: -; V: TRBV7-9; D: TRBD1; DNA: TGTGCCAGCATCACTCAGGGGGCGAACCAAGAGACCCAGTACTTC; CDR3: CASITQGANQETQYF
J: TRBJ2-1; size: -; V: TRBV2; D: -; DNA: TGTGCCAGCAGGGGGCGGAGAAATGAGCAGTTCTTC; CDR3: CASRGRRNEQFF
J: TRBJ2-2; size: -; V: TRBV29-1; D: -; DNA: TGCAGCGTTGTTTTATGGGATACAGGGCAGGGCGGGGAGCTGTTTTTT; CDR3: CSVVLWDTGQGGELFF
J: TRBJ1-5; size: few; V: TRBV28; D: -; DNA: TGTGCCAGCAGTTTGGCAGGGAGGTTAAAGCCCCAGCATTTT; CDR3: CASSLAGRLKPQHF
J: TRBJ2-7; size: -; V: TRBV5-1; D: TRBD2; DNA: TGCGCCAGCAGCTTGGTGGAGCGGGGGACCTACGAGCAGTACTTC; CDR3: CASSLVERGTYEQYF
J: TRBJ2-2; size: -; V: TRBV11-3; D: -; DNA: TGTGCCAGCAGCTTAGGGCAGGGGAACCGGGAGCTGTTTTTT; CDR3: CASSLGQGNRELFF
J: TRBJ1-6; size: -; V: TRBV2; D: TRBD1; DNA: TGTGCCAGCAGTTTGGACAGGGTAACTCAGTCACCCCTCCACTTT; CDR3: CASSLDRVTQSPLHF
J: TRBJ1-1; size: -; V: TRBV19; D: -; DNA: TGTGCCAGTAGTACAGGACAGCGCCCCAGCACTGAAGCTTTCTTT; CDR3: CASSTGQRPSTEAFF
J: TRBJ1-6; size: -; V: TRBV2; D: -; DNA: TGTGCCAGCAGTGTAGAACGAGCGGATAATTCACCCCTCCACTTT; CDR3: CASSVERADNSPLHF
J: TRBJ1-6; size: -; V: TRBV18; D: TRBD1; DNA: TGTGCCAGCTCACCACCGACAGGGAATAATTCACCCCTCCACTTT; CDR3: CASSPPTGNNSPLHF
J: TRBJ1-4; size: -; V: TRBV15; D: -; DNA: TGTGCCACCAGCAGAGGTGGGGGGGATGGGGAAAAACTGTTTTTT; CDR3: CATSRGGGDGEKLFF
J: TRBJ2-2; size: -; V: TRBV24-1; D: -; DNA: TGTGCCACCAGCGGTTTCAACACCGGGGAGCTGTTTTTT; CDR3: CATSGFNTGELFF
J: TRBJ1-5; size: -; V: TRBV5-1; D: -; DNA: TGCGCCAGCAGCTTGGGGGACAACAATCAGCCCCAGCATTTT; CDR3: CASSLGDNNQPQHF
J: TRBJ2-2; size: -; V: TRBV5-1; D: -; DNA: TGCGCCAGCAGCCTAACGCTTACGAACACCGGGGAGCTGTTTTTT; CDR3: CASSLTLTNTGELFF
J: TRBJ1-4; size: -; V: TRBV7-9; D: -; DNA: TGTGCCAGCAGCTACGGAGGGGATCTAACTAATGAAAAACTGTTTTTT; CDR3: CASSYGGDLTNEKLFF
J: TRBJ2-3; size: -; V: TRBV19; D: -; DNA: TGTGCCAGTAGTCCTAGCACAGATACGCAGTATTTT; CDR3: CASSPSTDTQYF
J: TRBJ2-7; size: -; V: TRBV11-3; D: -; DNA: TGTGCCAGCAGCTTAGTTCCGGGGTCGTCGAGATTTTCCCATTACGAGCAGTACTTC; CDR3: CASSLVPGSSRFSHYEQYF
J: TRBJ2-5; size: once; V: TRBV24-1; D: TRBD2; DNA: TGTGCCACCAGTGATTTGGGGACTAGCGGGAGTGGGGAGACCCAGTACTTC; CDR3: CATSDLGTSGSGETQYF
J: TRBJ2-2; size: -; V: TRBV7-3; D: -; DNA: TGTGCCAGCAGCCCCAACCCCGGACAGATCACCGGGGAGCTGTTTTTT; CDR3: CASSPNPGQITGELFF
J: TRBJ2-3; size: -; V: TRBV7-2; D: TRBD1; DNA: TGTGCCAGCAGCCGGACAGGGCGATGGAGCACAGATACGCAGTATTTT; CDR3: CASSRTGRWSTDTQYF
J: TRBJ2-6; size: once; V: TRBV5-6; D: -; DNA: TGTGCCAGCAGCTTGGTGGCGGGAGGGGCCAACGTCCTGACTTTC; CDR3: CASSLVAGGANVLTF
J: TRBJ1-1; size: -; V: TRBV19; D: TRBD1; DNA: TGTGCCAGTGGTGGACAGGGGGCGACTGAAGCTTTCTTT; CDR3: CASGGQGATEAFF
J: TRBJ2-2; size: -; V: TRBV27; D: TRBD1; DNA: TGTGCCAGCAGTGCTGGACAGGGATGGACCGGGGAGCTGTTTTTT; CDR3: CASSAGQGWTGELFF
J: TRBJ1-2; size: once; V: TRBV6-5; D: TRBD1; DNA: TGTGCCAGCAGTTACTCGGGGCAGGGGGACGGCTACACCTTC; CDR3: CASSYSGQGDGYTF
J: TRBJ1-5; size: -; V: TRBV28; D: TRBD1; DNA: TGTGCCAGCAGGGGGACAGCCAATCAGCCCCAGCATTTT; CDR3: CASRGTANQPQHF
J: TRBJ2-1; size: -; V: TRBV6-5; D: -; DNA: TGTGCCAGCAGCAGGGAAATCGGTGAGCAGTTCTTC; CDR3: CASSREIGEQFF
J: TRBJ1-4; size: -; V: TRBV6-6; D: TRBD1; DNA: TGTGCCAGCAGTACCCGGCGGACAGGGAATGAAAAACTGTTTTTT; CDR3: CASSTRRTGNEKLFF
J: TRBJ2-1; size: once; V: TRBV19; D: -; DNA: TGTGCCACTTACAATGAGCAGTTCTTC; CDR3: CATYNEQFF
J: TRBJ1-2; size: few; V: TRBV7-9; D: -; DNA: TGTGCCAGCAGCTTAGACAGGGACTATGGCTACACCTTC; CDR3: CASSLDRDYGYTF
J: TRBJ1-5; size: -; V: TRBV27; D: -; DNA: TGTGCCAGCAGTTCGCGCCGGGACATTGTTCAGCCCCAGCATTTT; CDR3: CASSSRRDIVQPQHF
J: TRBJ2-7; size: -; V: TRBV11-3; D: -; DNA: TGTGCCAGCAGCTTACGGGCGGGCGAGCAGTACTTC; CDR3: CASSLRAGEQYF
J: TRBJ1-2; size: -; V: TRBV19; D: -; DNA: TGTGCCAGCCGGGACACAGCAAACTATGGCTACACCTTC; CDR3: CASRDTANYGYTF
J: TRBJ1-5; size: -; V: TRBV7-9; D: -; DNA: TGTGCCAGCAGCCTTACAGGGTTGAATCAGCCCCAGCATTTT; CDR3: CASSLTGLNQPQHF
J: TRBJ2-3; size: -; V: TRBV7-3; D: TRBD1; DNA: TGTGCCAGCAGTCAGGAGGACAGGGGAATAGATACGCAGTATTTT; CDR3: CASSQEDRGIDTQYF
J: TRBJ2-3; size: -; V: TRBV5-4; D: TRBD2; DNA: TGTGCCAGCAGCGGAAGACTAGCGCAAAGCACAGATACGCAGTATTTT; CDR3: CASSGRLAQSTDTQYF
J: TRBJ2-6; size: once; V: TRBV28; D: TRBD1; DNA: TGTGCCAGCAGCCCGGTGACAGGGGTCAGCTCTGGGGCCAACGTCCTGACTTTC; CDR3: CASSPVTGVSSGANVLTF
J: TRBJ2-5; size: -; V: TRBV3-1/TRBV3-2; D: -; DNA: TGTGCCAGCAGCCAAGATCTGAACAGCCAAGAGACCCAGTACTTC; CDR3: CASSQDLNSQETQYF
J: TRBJ2-5; size: -; V: TRBV4-1; D: -; DNA: TGCGCCAGCAGCCTATCGGACAGATTTCAAGAGACCCAGTACTTC; CDR3: CASSLSDRFQETQYF
J: TRBJ1-1; size: -; V: TRBV7-9; D: TRBD1; DNA: TGTGCCAGCAGCTTAGCTCAGGGGGGTGGGACTTTGAACACTGAAGCTTTCTTT; CDR3: CASSLAQGGGTLNTEAFF
J: TRBJ2-5; size: -; V: TRBV11-2; D: TRBD2; DNA: TGTGCCAGCAGCCCAAACCCCCCTAGCGGGGGTCAGGAGACCCAGTACTTC; CDR3: CASSPNPPSGGQETQYF
J: TRBJ1-6; size: -; V: TRBV28; D: TRBD1; DNA: TGTGCCAGCAGTCTCCGGACAGGGTATAATTCACCCCTCCACTTT; CDR3: CASSLRTGYNSPLHF